This T cell receptor (beta chain) originates from a study of cytomegalovirus exposure and HLA in healthy donors. The study's findings and limits: A subsequent analysis found that TCR clusters from the first cohort also tended to co-occur in the 120 or so validation repertoires, with 90% to 95% of cluster scores above 0.

Assay: immunoSEQ multiplex PCR; the TCRdb copy retains only in-frame clones and omits some. The sample carries under 300,000 clones, 70% to 90% recorded once. In regard to this clone: Its antigen remains unidentified.

Germline CDR1 reads SGHTA; CDR2 reads FQGTGA. The CDR3 is made up of 13 amino acids. V was pared by 0 bases and J by 5 bases, with 5 bases between. This clonotype was sampled from a woman aged 18-35 years in good health and CMV-seronegative. Sequencing used PBMCs. This chain uses TRBV7-3 with TRBJ1-5; D not certain. The CDR3 loop reads CASSLTLYQPQHF. CDR3 in DNA: TGTGCCAGCAGCTTAACACTTTATCAGCCCCAGCATTTT.